This T cell receptor beta chain came from a study of long-term antiretroviral therapy in people with HIV. Cryopreserved PBMC, at 1-10 million per sample, were present before DNA extraction. Notes on this clone: The antigen remains undetermined.

Assay version v3.0 of immunoSEQ was used, and it was run at survey level. Sequenced by immunoSEQ multiplex PCR; TCRdb stores in-frame clones only, minus some. The data show more than 25,000 clones, 87% seen once. Trimming pared 3 bases from V and 8 bases from J, leaving 23 bases between. The CDR3 contains 17 residues. In germline, CDR1 is SEHNR, CDR2 FQNEAQ (reference sequence). Regarding the study as a whole: Subsequent to ART, diversity was augmented yet persisted below that of transplant donor controls. Participants lacked recorded data on ART adherence, viral resistance or therapy changes. Older ART regimens may have been in use when blood was drawn between about 2003 and 2017.

The specimen comprised unsorted PBMCs, sampled 2 years after starting antiretroviral therapy. The TCR comes from a man aged 45-60 years with HIV. The chain employs TRBV7-9 and TRBJ2-1; D unclear. The CDR3 DNA sequence: TGTGCCAGCAGCTTGTTTCTCCATAGCTACGGTAAGGATGAGCAGTTCTTC. Protein: CASSLFLHSYGKDEQFF.